The entry below gives a single T cell receptor beta chain sequence along with its context. These data belong to a study of blood T cell repertoires in COVID-19. CDR1 is MNHEY and CDR2 is SVGAGI in the germline V gene. The V and J ends lost 6 bases and 5 bases respectively, with 14 bases between them. CDR3 length: 14 residues. Assay: immunoSEQ multiplex PCR; the TCRdb copy retains only in-frame clones and omits some. Found here are about 230,000 clones, 85% to 90% of them singletons; the top ten hold roughly 12%. Recruited during active infection, patients (from Seattle) were subsequently followed longitudinally.

The sample was peripheral blood. The chain has TRBV6-5 and TRBJ1-5; D call uncertain. This TCR derives from a man aged 45-65 years with COVID-19, enrolled during active disease. Here the CDR3 DNA reads TGTGCCAGCAGCCGCGGGTCCGATTATCAGCCCCAGCATTTT. Translated: CASSRGSDYQPQHF.